Listed below are T cell receptor beta chains from one sample, sequenced in a study of cytomegalovirus exposure and HLA in healthy donors. TCRdb keeps only in-frame clones here, not all; method: immunoSEQ multiplex PCR. The sample contains 150,000 to 200,000 clones, around three quarters of which appear only once. Sequencing was performed on PBMCs. All receptors come from a young man in good health and CMV-seronegative. Each CDR3 is given without its conserved first and last residue.

V gene,CDR3 protein
TRBV6-6,ASSYLDRGPEKLF
TRBV6-6,ASIQTGGYEQY
TRBV7-9,ASSFRPGEMNTEAF
TRBV27,ASSLSGGSYYNEQF
TRBV19,ASSSAGQASNSNQPQH
TRBV2,ASTGTGLYNEQF
TRBV6-5,ASSPDRGSNQPQH
TRBV19,ATRTGVFGNTIY
TRBV19,ASSIAAGGYGYT
TRBV29-1,SATGMNTEAF
TRBV6-5,ASSQGQSTEAF
TRBV19,ASSTGQRTGELF
TRBV9,ASSKSFLRPGTVYNEQF
TRBV5-6,ASSFFFAAGETQY
TRBV6-1,ASSEGSGLGNEKLF
TRBV7-3,ASSITTGSGANVLT
TRBV28,ASRGTGSSYEQY
TRBV18,ASSQGAWVTEAF
TRBV4-2,ASSQEALNGEQY
TRBV5-1,ASSENDRGLGYT
TRBV7-9,ASSSGGSNEKLF
TRBV5-1,ASSLAGQGPANYGYT
TRBV29-1,SVYIPGQGAYGYT